This TCR beta chain derives from a study of T cells in Graves' hyperthyroidism and ophthalmopathy. This CDR3 has 15 residues. V lost 2 bases and J lost 7; bases outside the gene matches: 9. CDR1 and CDR2 from the germline V gene are DFQATT and SNEGSKA (reference sequence). Amplification of TCR beta CDR3 regions used RNA as the template. First-round RT-PCR of the TCR CDR3 relied on the HTBI primer set. TCRdb itself ran the multiplex PCR reads through MiXCR, one entry per CDR3 protein. Counted here are 400,000 or so distinct CDR3 sequences, around 15% occurring once; the ten biggest clones make up 25% to 30%.

V gene TRBV20-1 combines with J gene TRBJ2-1; 9 bases are a match to TRBD2. The origin of this receptor is a man in his fifties or sixties with Graves' ophthalmopathy. Sequenced sample: blood. CDR3 nucleotide sequence: TGCAGTGCTAGATTTGGTAGCGGGAGCCGAAATGAGCAGTTCTTC. It codes for CSARFGSGSRNEQFF.